Listed below are T cell receptor beta chains from one sample, sequenced in a study of blood T cell repertoires in COVID-19. Sequenced by immunoSEQ multiplex PCR; TCRdb stores in-frame clones only, minus some. The data contain 300,000 to 400,000 clones, around 90% of them singletons. Sequenced: peripheral blood. These receptors all stem from a human donor in a cohort sampled during active COVID-19. Both conserved end residues are part of each CDR3. The order of the fields is clone size, J gene, D gene, V gene, CDR3 DNA, CDR3 protein. A D gene is named only where the DNA matches it firmly. Clone size is given for some rows only: seen once, a few or many times, or a class if the clone is expanded.

size: -
J: TRBJ2-1
D: TRBD2
V: TRBV7-7
DNA: TGTGCTAGCAGCCCGGGAAGCGGGGGGTTTTACAATGAGCAGTTCTTC
CDR3: CASSPGSGGFYNEQFF

size: -
J: TRBJ2-3
D: TRBD2
V: TRBV5-1
DNA: TGCGCCAGCAGCCCGGTAACTAGCGGCCGCCTCACCAGCACAGATACGCAGTATTTT
CDR3: CASSPVTSGRLTSTDTQYF

size: -
J: TRBJ1-5
D: TRBD1
V: TRBV30
DNA: TGTGCCTGGAGACAGGGGCGCCAGCCCCAGCATTTT
CDR3: CAWRQGRQPQHF

size: few
J: TRBJ2-7
D: TRBD1
V: TRBV30
DNA: TGTGCCTGCGGACAGGGTCTTTACGAGCAGTACTTC
CDR3: CACGQGLYEQYF

size: -
J: TRBJ2-1
D: TRBD2
V: TRBV19
DNA: TGTGCCAGTAGTGTAGCGGGGGGGCTTGGGTCCTACAATGAGCAGTTCTTC
CDR3: CASSVAGGLGSYNEQFF

size: -
J: TRBJ2-5
D: TRBD2
V: TRBV7-8
DNA: TGTGCCAGCGCCTCTAGCGGGGGCGGAGGGGAGACCCAGTACTTC
CDR3: CASASSGGGGETQYF

size: -
J: TRBJ1-1
D: -
V: TRBV6-5
DNA: TGTGCCAGCAGTTACTCGAAGGCGGACACTGAAGCTTTCTTT
CDR3: CASSYSKADTEAFF

size: -
J: TRBJ1-4
D: -
V: TRBV2
DNA: TGTGCCAGCAGTGAACCGAGACGACCAGGTGAAAAACTGTTTTTT
CDR3: CASSEPRRPGEKLFF

size: -
J: TRBJ2-7
D: -
V: TRBV4-1
DNA: TGCGCCAGCAGCCAACACGGAGCCTACGAGCAGTACTTC
CDR3: CASSQHGAYEQYF

size: -
J: TRBJ2-7
D: TRBD2
V: TRBV3-1/TRBV3-2
DNA: TGTGCCAGCAGCAACGCGCCTTCAGCGGGACCTGAGTACTTC
CDR3: CASSNAPSAGPEYF

size: -
J: TRBJ1-1
D: -
V: TRBV3-1/TRBV3-2
DNA: TGTGCCAGCAGCCAAGAACAGGCAGCTTTCTTT
CDR3: CASSQEQAAFF

size: -
J: TRBJ2-2
D: -
V: TRBV5-8
DNA: TGTGCCAGCACCAAGAACACCGGGGAGCTGTTTTTT
CDR3: CASTKNTGELFF

size: -
J: TRBJ1-5
D: -
V: TRBV19
DNA: TGTGCCAGTAGTGTCGGGGTCCGGGGCAATCAGCCCCAGCATTTT
CDR3: CASSVGVRGNQPQHF

size: few
J: TRBJ2-7
D: TRBD2
V: TRBV10-3
DNA: TGTGCCATCAGTGAGAGGGGGACTAGCGGCAAACCTACGGAGCAGTACTTC
CDR3: CAISERGTSGKPTEQYF

size: -
J: TRBJ2-1
D: TRBD2
V: TRBV5-1
DNA: TGCGCCAGCAGCTCAACCGGAGACGTGACTAGCGGGAAGAGCGGTGAGCAGTTCTTC
CDR3: CASSSTGDVTSGKSGEQFF

size: -
J: TRBJ2-7
D: -
V: TRBV6-6
DNA: TGTGCCAGCAGTTACTCGTCCGTTTCCGAGCAGTACTTC
CDR3: CASSYSSVSEQYF

size: once
J: TRBJ2-4
D: -
V: TRBV21-1
DNA: TGTGCCAGCAGCAAAGTAGGGGAAGGGCTTCTAGCCAAAAACATTCAGTACTTC
CDR3: CASSKVGEGLLAKNIQYF

size: -
J: TRBJ2-1
D: -
V: TRBV24-1
DNA: TGTGCCACCAGTGATTTGGGCACGACGTGGAGGCAGTTCTTC
CDR3: CATSDLGTTWRQFF